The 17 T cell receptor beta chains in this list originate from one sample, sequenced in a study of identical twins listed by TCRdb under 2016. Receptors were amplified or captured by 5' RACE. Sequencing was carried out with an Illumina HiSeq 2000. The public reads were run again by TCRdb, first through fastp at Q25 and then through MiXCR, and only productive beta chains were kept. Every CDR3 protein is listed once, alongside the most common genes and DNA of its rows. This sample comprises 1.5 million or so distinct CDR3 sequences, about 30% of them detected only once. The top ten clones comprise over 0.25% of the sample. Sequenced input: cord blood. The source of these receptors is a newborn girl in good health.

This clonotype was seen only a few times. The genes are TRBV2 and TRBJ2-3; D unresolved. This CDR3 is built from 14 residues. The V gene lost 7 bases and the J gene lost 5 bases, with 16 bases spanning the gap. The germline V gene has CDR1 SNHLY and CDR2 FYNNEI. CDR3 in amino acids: CASTRKPGGDTQYF. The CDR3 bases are TGTGCCAGCACCAGAAAACCGGGCGGAGATACGCAGTATTTT.

The CDR3 bases are TGTGCCAGCATGCGGACGACCCACTCCTACGAGCAGTACTTC. Its protein is CASMRTTHSYEQYF. The rearrangement uses TRBV12-3 or TRBV12-4 and TRBJ2-7; D is undetermined. The germline V and J ends were trimmed by 7 bases and 0 bases, with 13 bases remaining between them. The CDR3 runs to 14 residues.

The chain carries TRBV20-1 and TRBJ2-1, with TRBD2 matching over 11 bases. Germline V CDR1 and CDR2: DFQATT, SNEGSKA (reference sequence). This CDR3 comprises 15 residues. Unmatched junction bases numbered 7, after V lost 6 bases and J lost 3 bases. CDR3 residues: CSAQRLAGIYNEQFF. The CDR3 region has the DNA TGCAGTGCCCAGAGACTAGCGGGGATCTACAATGAGCAGTTCTTC.

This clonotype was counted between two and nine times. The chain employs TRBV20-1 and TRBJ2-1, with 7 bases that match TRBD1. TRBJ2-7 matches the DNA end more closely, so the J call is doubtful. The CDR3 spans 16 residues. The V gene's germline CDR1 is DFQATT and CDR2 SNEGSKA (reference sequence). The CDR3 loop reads CSARRTGASSYNEQYF. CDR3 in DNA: TGCAGTGCTAGGAGAACAGGGGCCAGCTCCTACAATGAGCAGTACTTC.

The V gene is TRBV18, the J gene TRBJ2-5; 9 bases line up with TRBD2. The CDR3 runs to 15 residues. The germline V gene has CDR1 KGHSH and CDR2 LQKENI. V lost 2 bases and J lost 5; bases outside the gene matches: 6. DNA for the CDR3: TGTGCCAGCTCACCATTAGCGGGAGCAGTGGAGACCCAGTACTTC. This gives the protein CASSPLAGAVETQYF.

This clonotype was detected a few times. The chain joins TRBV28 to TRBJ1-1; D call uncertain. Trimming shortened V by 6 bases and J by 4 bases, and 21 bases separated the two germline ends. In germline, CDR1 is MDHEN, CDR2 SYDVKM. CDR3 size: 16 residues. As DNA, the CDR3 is TGTGCCAGCAGCTACCACTATAGGATCAGATCCACTGAAGCTTTCTTT. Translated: CASSYHYRIRSTEAFF.

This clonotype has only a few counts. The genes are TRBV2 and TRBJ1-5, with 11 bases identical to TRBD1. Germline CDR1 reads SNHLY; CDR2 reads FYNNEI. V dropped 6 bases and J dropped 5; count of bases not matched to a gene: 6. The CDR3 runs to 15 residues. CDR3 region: CASRGTGGWYQPQHF. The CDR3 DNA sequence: TGTGCCAGCAGGGGGACAGGGGGATGGTATCAGCCCCAGCATTTT.

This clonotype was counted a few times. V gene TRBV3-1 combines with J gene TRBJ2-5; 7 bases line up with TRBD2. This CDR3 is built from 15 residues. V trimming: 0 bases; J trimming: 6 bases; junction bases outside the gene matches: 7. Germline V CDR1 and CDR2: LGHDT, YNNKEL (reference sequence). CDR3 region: CASSQEGRGKKTQYF. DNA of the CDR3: TGTGCCAGCAGCCAAGAGGGGAGGGGTAAGAAGACCCAGTACTTC.

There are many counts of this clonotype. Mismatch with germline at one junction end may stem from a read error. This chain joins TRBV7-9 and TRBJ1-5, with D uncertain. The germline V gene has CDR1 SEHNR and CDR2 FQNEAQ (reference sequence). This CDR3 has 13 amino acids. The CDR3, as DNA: TGTGCCAGCAGTTTAGGCTCGGATCAGCCCCAGCATTTT. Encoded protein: CASSLGSDQPQHF.

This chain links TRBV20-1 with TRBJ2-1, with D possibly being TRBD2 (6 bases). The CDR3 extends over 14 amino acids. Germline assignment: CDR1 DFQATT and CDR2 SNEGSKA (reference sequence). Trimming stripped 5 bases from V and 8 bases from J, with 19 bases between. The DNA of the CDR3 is TGCAGTGCTCGGGACTCCGGACGGTCCCATGAGCAGTTCTTC. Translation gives CSARDSGRSHEQFF.

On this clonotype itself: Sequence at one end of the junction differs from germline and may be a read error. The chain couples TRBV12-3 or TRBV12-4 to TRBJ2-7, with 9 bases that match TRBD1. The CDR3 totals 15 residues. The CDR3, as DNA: TGTGTCAGCAGCCATAGGGGGACAGGGCCCTACGAGCAGTACTTC. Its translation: CVSSHRGTGPYEQYF.

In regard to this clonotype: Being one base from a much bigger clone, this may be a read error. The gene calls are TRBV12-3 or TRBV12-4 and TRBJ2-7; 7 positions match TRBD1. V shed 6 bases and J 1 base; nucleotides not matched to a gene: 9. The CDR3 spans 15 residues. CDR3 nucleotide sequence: TGTGCCAGCAGGGGTTTTGGGGACAGATCCTACGAGCAGTACTTC. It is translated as CASRGFGDRSYEQYF.

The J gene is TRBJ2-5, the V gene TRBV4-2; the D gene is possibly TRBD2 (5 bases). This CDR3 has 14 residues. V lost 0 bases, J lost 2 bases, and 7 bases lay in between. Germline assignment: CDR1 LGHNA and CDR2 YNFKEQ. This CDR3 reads CASSQESGQETQYF. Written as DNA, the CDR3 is TGTGCCAGCAGCCAAGAGTCGGGACAAGAGACCCAGTACTTC.

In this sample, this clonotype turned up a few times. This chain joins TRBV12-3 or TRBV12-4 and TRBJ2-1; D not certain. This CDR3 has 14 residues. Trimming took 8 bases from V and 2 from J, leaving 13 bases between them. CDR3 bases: TGTGCCAGCTCGCTAATCTCAACCTACAATGAGCAGTTCTTC. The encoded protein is CASSLISTYNEQFF.

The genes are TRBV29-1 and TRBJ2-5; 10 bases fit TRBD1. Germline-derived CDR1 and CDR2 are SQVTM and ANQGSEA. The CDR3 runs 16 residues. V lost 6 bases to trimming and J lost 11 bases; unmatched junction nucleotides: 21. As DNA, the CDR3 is TGCAGCGTCGTTACCGGGACAGGGGCCCTATACAATGAGCAGTACTTC. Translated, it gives CSVVTGTGALYNEQYF.

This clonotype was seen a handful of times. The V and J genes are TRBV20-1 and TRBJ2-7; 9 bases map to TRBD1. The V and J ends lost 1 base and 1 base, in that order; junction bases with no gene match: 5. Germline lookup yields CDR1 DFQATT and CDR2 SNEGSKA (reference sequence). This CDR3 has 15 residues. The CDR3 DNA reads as TGCAGTGCTAGAGGTGGGACAGGGCCTTCCTACGAGCAGTACTTC. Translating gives CSARGGTGPSYEQYF.

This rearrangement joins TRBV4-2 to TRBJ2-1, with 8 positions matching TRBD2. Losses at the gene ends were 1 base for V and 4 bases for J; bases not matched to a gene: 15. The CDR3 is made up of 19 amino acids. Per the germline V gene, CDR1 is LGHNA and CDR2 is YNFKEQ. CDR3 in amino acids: CASSQVEGSGGLPYNEQFF. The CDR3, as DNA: TGTGCCAGCAGCCAAGTGGAGGGCAGCGGGGGACTCCCTTACAATGAGCAGTTCTTC.